The entry below describes one T cell receptor (beta chain). This receptor's antigen is unknown. No qualities accompany the bases; no much larger clone lies one base away. The data originate from a study of OX40 agonist ivuxolimab in advanced cancers. For the study in its entirety: The costimulatory receptor OX40 (CD134) was targeted by ivuxolimab, a fully human IgG2 agonistic monoclonal antibody. Patients were allowed to have had prior anti-PD-1, anti-PD-L1 or anti-CTLA-4 therapy, and roughly 40% of the dose-escalation patients had previously received checkpoint inhibitors. Of the 52 patients in dose escalation, 19 had hepatocellular carcinoma, some 15 had melanoma, 9 had renal cell carcinoma and 9 had head and neck cancer. Three dose-escalation patients achieved partial responses, one with hepatocellular carcinoma and two with cutaneous melanoma. Intravenous ivuxolimab was administered to patients every 2 weeks at six dose levels: 0.01, 0.1, 0.3, 1.5, 3 and 10 mg/kg. The paper describes the monotherapy dose-escalation part (N ≈ 52 patients) of the phase I trial of ivuxolimab. In the dose-escalation cohort, 82.7% of patients were male, and the mean age was approximately 55 years, with a range of roughly 20 to 80. The point of sequencing TCRbeta in the periphery was to test whether ivuxolimab changed TCR sequence diversity and drove clonal T-cell expansion. Overall study results and their limits: After ivuxolimab, CD8+ T cells had more expanded clones than CD4+ T cells on average. The antigen specificity of the peripheral T cells that underwent clonal expansion was not determined. In the 0.1-3.0 mg/kg groups, partial responders had among the lowest normalized peripheral clonal expansion, particularly in CD8+ T cells. At doses from 0.1 to 3.0 mg/kg, clonal expansion was seen in both CD4+ and CD8+ blood T cells between baseline and week 6. Low levels of normalized T-cell clonal expansion were also shown by some nonresponding patients.

Patients with autoimmune disease history or receiving systemic immunosuppression were excluded from the trial. Peripheral blood for TCR sequencing was drawn from every dose cohort at baseline, at cycle 4 day 1 and at cycle 7 day 1. Samples came from an open-label, multicenter, first-in-human phase I dose-escalation trial of ivuxolimab. The trial enrolled adults with locally advanced or metastatic head and neck squamous cell, hepatocellular, melanoma or renal cell carcinoma. Before TCR sequencing, CD4+ T cells and CD8+ T cells were sorted from peripheral blood as separate populations. To sequence the TCRbeta CDR3 region, genomic DNA was isolated from the sorted cells. The immunoSEQ Assay was used to sequence the TCRbeta CDR3 regions. TCRdb retrieved this table from immuneACCESS and kept in-frame rearrangements only. Not all clones are present; in checked studies, unresolved V genes account for under half, and no reason is known for the remainder. The sample includes tens of thousands of clones, with roughly 90% observed a single time. In total, the top ten clones hold around 34% of the sample.

The clonotype was recovered from an adult with an advanced solid tumor such as melanoma, head and neck, liver or kidney cancer. The sequencing here drew on CD4+ or CD8+ T cells sorted from blood, taken in a trial of the OX40 agonist ivuxolimab.

In nucleotides, the sequence is TGCAGCGTTGGGACAGGGACGTTGAACACTGAAGCTTTCTTT. The encoded protein is CSVGTGTLNTEAFF. The rearranged chain carries TRBV29-1 and TRBJ1-1; TRBD1 aligns with 8 central bases. Inclusive of the bounding cysteine and phenylalanine, the CDR3 is 14 residues long. The DNA shown is the 42-base CDR3, in frame from base 1. Trimmed from V: 4 bases; trimmed from J: 0 bases; junction bases lacking a gene match: 4. Sequences SQVTM (CDR1) and ANQGSEA (CDR2) are obtained from the germline V gene.